These 13 T cell receptor beta chains originate from one sample sequenced in a study of cytomegalovirus exposure and HLA in healthy donors. Amplification used 60 Vbeta primers and 13 Jbeta primers. Repertoires were generated with immunoSEQ multiplex PCR, while TCRdb's copy carries only in-frame clones and drops some. This sample has 100,000 or so clones; roughly 73% occur once, and the top ten carry 6.5% to 9.5%. Specimen: PBMCs. These receptors all stem from a woman in her forties in good health and CMV-seropositive.

The J gene is TRBJ1-2, the V gene TRBV11-3; 7 bases match TRBD1. This CDR3 has 14 residues. Unmatched junction bases numbered 3, after V lost 1 base and J lost 4 bases. Germline-derived CDR1 and CDR2 are SGHNT and YENEEA. This chain's CDR3 is CASSLARGSYGYTF. Here the CDR3 DNA reads TGTGCCAGCAGCTTAGCCAGGGGGAGCTATGGCTACACCTTC.

CDR3 amino acids: CASSPGLAGGPTDTQYF. The CDR3 DNA reads TGTGCCAGCAGCCCCGGACTAGCGGGGGGGCCAACAGATACGCAGTATTTT. The rearrangement uses TRBV4-2 and TRBJ2-3; 15 nucleotides match TRBD2. Germline lookup yields CDR1 LGHNA and CDR2 YNFKEQ. The CDR3 extends over 17 amino acids. Trimming cost V 4 bases and J 3 bases; bases outside gene matches: 5.

V usage is TRBV4-1 and J usage is TRBJ1-2, with TRBD1 as a possible D gene (5 bases). The CDR3 has 20 amino acids. Deletions cut 3 bases from V and 0 bases from J, with 26 bases between. CDR1 MGHRA and CDR2 YSYEKL come from the germline V gene. CDR3 amino acids: CASSQFSYIGQGKSNYGYTF. In DNA form, the CDR3 reads TGCGCCAGCAGCCAGTTCTCGTACATCGGGCAGGGAAAGTCTAACTATGGCTACACCTTC.

The gene calls are TRBV2 and TRBJ1-2, with D possibly matching TRBD1 (5 bases). The germline gives CDR1 SNHLY, CDR2 FYNNEI. The CDR3 is 13 residues long. The V and J ends lost 8 bases and 5 bases respectively, with 15 bases between them. The CDR3 region is CASLGIGTYGYTF. CDR3 DNA: TGTGCCAGCCTGGGTATCGGGACTTATGGCTACACCTTC.

The chain combines TRBV7-6 with TRBJ2-1; TRBD2 matches 11 bases. Trimming removed 2 bases from V and 6 bases from J; junction bases left unmatched: 12. The CDR3 runs to 18 residues. Per germline, CDR1 SGHVS and CDR2 FNYEAQ. The CDR3 region is CASSLTPSASGRSNEQFF. The CDR3 DNA reads as TGTGCCAGCAGCTTAACCCCGTCCGCTAGCGGGAGGAGCAATGAGCAGTTCTTC.

The genes are TRBV20-1 and TRBJ2-5; no reliable D call. The better agreement between TRBJ2-7 and the DNA end casts doubt on the J call. This CDR3 comprises 11 residues. Germline loops: CDR1 DFQATT, CDR2 SNEGSKA (reference sequence). As DNA, the CDR3 is TGCAGTGCTAGAGTTACCTACGAGCAGTACTTC. Its protein product is CSARVTYEQYF.

The sample holds a few counts of this clone. The rearrangement uses TRBV11-3 and TRBJ2-2; a possible D gene is TRBD1 (6 bases). The germline CDR1 and CDR2 sequences are SGHNT and YENEEA. V was pared by 2 bases and J by 6 bases, with 13 bases between. The CDR3 spans 15 residues. The DNA of the CDR3 is TGTGCCAGCAGCTTACGGCAGGGGTGGGCCGGGGAGCTGTTTTTT. The encoded protein is CASSLRQGWAGELFF.

The chain employs TRBV18 and TRBJ1-1; D uncertain. CDR1 is KGHSH, CDR2 LQKENI, per germline. This CDR3 has 12 amino acids. Trimming removed 3 bases from V and 11 bases from J, with 13 bases in between. In DNA form, the CDR3 reads TGTGCCAGCTCACCCGCGGCGGAGGCCGCTTTCTTT. Its translation is CASSPAAEAAFF.

The J gene is TRBJ2-3, the V gene TRBV2; D call uncertain. Trimming shortened V by 10 bases and J by 3 bases, and 17 bases separated the two germline ends. CDR1 SNHLY and CDR2 FYNNEI come from the germline V gene. The CDR3 is made up of 14 amino acids. The CDR3 bases are TGTGCCACCCAAAAAAACTCCCAAACAGATACGCAGTATTTT. Translation: CATQKNSQTDTQYF.

The rearrangement uses TRBV7-2 and TRBJ2-5; 10 nucleotides line up with TRBD2. The DNA end favors TRBJ2-7, so the J call may be wrong. Germline CDR1 is SGHTA and CDR2 is FQGNSA. This CDR3 spans 15 amino acids. CDR3 coding DNA: TGTGCCAGCAGCTTAACTCTAGCGGGAGACGGCGAGCAGTACTTC. It translates to CASSLTLAGDGEQYF.

This clone was recorded only once. The chain employs TRBV19 and TRBJ2-5; 7 positions match TRBD1. V shed 4 bases and J 2 bases; nucleotides not matched to a gene: 7. CDR3 length: 15 amino acids. Germline V lookup: CDR1 LNHDA, CDR2 SQIVND (reference sequence). The CDR3 loop reads CASSTLTGYQETQYF. The CDR3 DNA follows: TGTGCCAGTAGTACTCTGACAGGGTATCAAGAGACCCAGTACTTC.

This clone occurred a few times. The gene calls are TRBV16 and TRBJ2-2; 11 bases fit TRBD1. The CDR3 spans 18 residues. V shed 2 bases, J shed 4 bases, and the junction held 9 bases outside the gene matches. Germline V gene sequence: CDR1 KGHSY, CDR2 FQNENV. The CDR3 coding sequence is TGTGCCAGCAGCCAAAATGGTCCCGGGACAGGGGGCACCGGGGAGCTGTTTTTT. Translation: CASSQNGPGTGGTGELFF. The full variable domain, in which reference TRBV16 and TRBJ2-2 provide the parts outside the CDR3, is GEEVAQTPKHLVRGEGQKAKLYCAPIKGHSYVFWYQQVLKNEFKFLISFQNENVFDETGMPKERFSAKCLPNSPCSLEIQATKLEDSAVYFCASSQNGPGTGGTGELFFGEGSRLTVL.

The chain combines TRBV5-5 with TRBJ2-3, with 9 positions matching TRBD1. V was clipped by 2 bases and J by 2 bases; unmatched bases: 3. The germline CDR1 and CDR2 sequences are SGHKS and YYEKEE (reference sequence). The length of the CDR3 is 15 residues. The CDR3, as DNA: TGTGCCAGCAGCTTAACAGGGGGCTTCACAGATACGCAGTATTTT. This sequence encodes CASSLTGGFTDTQYF.